The rows below give T cell receptor beta chains drawn from one sample of a study of somatic mutations in cytotoxic T cells in rheumatoid arthritis. Some clones are missing from TCRdb's copy, which holds only in-frame ones; the method was immunoSEQ multiplex PCR. Of under 15,000 clones in the sample, over 70% are singletons; the top ten hold about 13%. Material for sequencing was CD8+ T cells sorted from blood. These receptors originate from a man aged 45-60 years in good health. CDR3s leave out the opening cysteine and the closing phenylalanine or tryptophan. Fields, in order: J gene, V gene, CDR3 protein.

>TRBJ1-4|TRBV4-1
ASSQDGQTRADEKLF
>TRBJ2-7|TRBV11-3
ASSGSGISAQY
>TRBJ1-2|TRBV19
AGPDRGLCGYT
>TRBJ1-1|TRBV7-3
ASSPETGMGTEAF
>TRBJ2-1|TRBV28
ASSSGTRAFEKQF
>TRBJ1-1|TRBV10-2
ASSQQNLNTEAF
>TRBJ2-2|TRBV7-6
ASSPASPNTGELF
>TRBJ2-1|TRBV7-6
ASSQSLAPKDNEQF
>TRBJ2-2|TRBV7-8
ASSLGGTGWDYAGELF
>TRBJ2-1|TRBV4-3
ASSPDYRLVNEQF
>TRBJ1-1|TRBV6-5
ASSYAGAGTEAF
>TRBJ2-7|TRBV11-3
ASSFPSSYEQY
>TRBJ1-3|TRBV7-2
ASSPSGNTIY
>TRBJ2-2|TRBV7-9
ASSGGVGELF
>TRBJ2-1|TRBV11-2
ASSLEFGGWNEQF
>TRBJ1-1|TRBV19
ASADWQGTEAF
>TRBJ2-2|TRBV7-6
ASSWTGGDNTGELF
>TRBJ1-2|TRBV2
ASNGWLELNYGYT
>TRBJ1-5|TRBV10-2
ASSETEDNQPQH
>TRBJ2-1|TRBV6-1
ASSEQSSYNEQF
>TRBJ2-5|TRBV7-9
ASSLVIAGVLRETQY
>TRBJ2-2|TRBV28
ATSTIPDGELF
>TRBJ2-5|TRBV4-3
ASSQDSGRFETQY
>TRBJ2-5|TRBV11-2
ASSLGPATGETQY
>TRBJ1-1|TRBV13
ATKQGILTEAF
>TRBJ2-1|TRBV7-8
ASSLGLAGSYNEQF
>TRBJ2-3|TRBV15
ATSRDRGTSGRPADTQY
>TRBJ2-7|TRBV11-2
ASSLMAGVRREQY
>TRBJ2-1|TRBV5-4
ASSLYGQGALYNEQF
>TRBJ2-5|TRBV11-2
ASRRRAGIQETQY
>TRBJ2-1|TRBV4-1
ASSHPVAGGHGEQF